The T cell receptor beta chain described here comes from a study of CD8 T cells in ankylosing spondylitis. This clonotype was counted ten times or more. Its antigen is not identified. This CDR3 comprises 14 residues. Germline loops: CDR1 SGHTA, CDR2 FQGTGA. V shed 4 bases and J shed 4 bases, with 13 bases lying between them. Preparation of TCR beta libraries was done by quantitative 5'-RACE with molecular barcodes. From the 5' RACE reads, TCRdb called clonotypes with MiXCR, one entry per CDR3 protein. The top ten clones hold about 14% of a sample with 160,000 or so distinct CDR3 sequences, 9.5% to 10% of them seen once. Notes on the study in general: With a CD8+ phenotype, disease-linked clones were relatively rare in peripheral blood.

What was sequenced was blood, either unsorted or a sorted T cell fraction (not recorded which). This chain links TRBV7-3 with TRBJ2-5; D might be TRBD1 or TRBD2, each matching 5 bases. This TCR was recovered from a female donor with ankylosing spondylitis or in good health (not recorded which). CDR3 bases: TGTGCCAGCAGCTCCACTGGGGGTGGAGAGACCCAGTACTTC. It translates to CASSSTGGGETQYF.